These 21 T cell receptor beta chains were sequenced from one sample in a study of T cell clones after liver transplantation. Sequencing used immunoSEQ multiplex PCR; TCRdb keeps in-frame clones, though not all of them. The sample has tens of thousands of clones, nearly 80% seen once; the top ten hold about a third. Sequences were derived from CD8+ T cells from blood, sampled less than 70 months after liver transplant. All receptors derive from a human patient who received a liver transplant. Some T cells may trace back to the graft donor.

This sequence joins TRBV11-1 and TRBJ2-2; D unresolved. V gave up 2 bases and J gave up 3 bases, with 10 bases separating them. In germline, CDR1 is SGHAT, CDR2 FQDESV (reference sequence). The CDR3 contains 15 residues. This CDR3 is CASSLNSVDTGELFF. The CDR3 nucleotides are TGTGCCAGCAGCTTAAACAGTGTGGACACCGGGGAGCTGTTTTTT.

This clone rates as medium-sized. The CDR3 bases are TGTGCCAGCAGCGTCCTTGGACAGGAAGCTTTCTTT. The encoded protein is CASSVLGQEAFF. The rearrangement joins TRBV5-5 to TRBJ1-1; TRBD1 might be the D (6 bases). The length of the CDR3 is 12 residues. Germline CDR1 and CDR2: SGHKS and YYEKEE (reference sequence). With 4 bases removed from V and 8 bases from J, the gap between germline ends came to 12 bases.

This clone was recorded once. The chain uses TRBV7-6 and TRBJ1-3; D is unclear. Per germline, CDR1 SGHVS and CDR2 FNYEAQ. V lost 5 bases and J 1 base, leaving 15 bases between the germline ends. This CDR3 is 16 amino acids long. The chain's CDR3 is CASSSVVGRSGNTIYF. Written as DNA, the CDR3 is TGTGCCAGCAGCAGCGTCGTTGGTAGATCTGGAAACACCATATATTTT.

The table lists this clone with a few counts. The chain has TRBV6-1 and TRBJ2-7; TRBD1 agrees at 7 bases. The CDR3 covers 14 residues. V dropped 5 bases and J dropped 2; count of bases not matched to a gene: 6. Germline values: CDR1 MNHNS, CDR2 SASEGT. CDR3 DNA sequence: TGTGCCAGCAGTCAATTCGGGACAGCCTACGAGCAGTACTTC. Translated, it gives CASSQFGTAYEQYF.

This rearrangement joins TRBV13 to TRBJ2-3; 7 bases map to TRBD1. Unmatched junction bases numbered 2, after V lost 4 bases and J lost 1 base. CDR3 length equals 14 residues. The germline V gene encodes CDR1 PRHDT and CDR2 FYEKMQ (reference sequence). The CDR3 DNA follows: TGTGCCAGCAGCTCCGGACAGGGCACAGATACGCAGTATTTT. It translates to CASSSGQGTDTQYF.

The J gene is TRBJ1-2, the V gene TRBV19, with 10 bases matching TRBD1. Germline trimming cut 9 bases from V and 5 bases from J; bases unmatched to any gene: 15. Germline CDR1 LNHDA, CDR2 SQIVND (reference sequence). CDR3 length equals 16 residues. CDR3 DNA sequence: TGTGCCAGCGCGGGACCGGACAGGGGGGACTTTTATGGCTACACCTTC. It is translated as CASAGPDRGDFYGYTF.

This clone appeared a single time. CDR3 in DNA: TGTGCCAGCAGCCAACTCCCCCCGGGGGGAATCGGCAATCAGCCCCAGCATTTT. Its protein is CASSQLPPGGIGNQPQHF. The chain joins TRBV27 to TRBJ1-5; maybe TRBD1 (5 bases). Germline loops: CDR1 MNHEY, CDR2 SMNVEV (reference sequence). The CDR3 is made up of 18 amino acids. V lost 6 bases and J lost 2, with 23 bases in between.

As concerns this clone: Distinct nucleotide sequences in the sample also encode this CDR3. The rearrangement uses TRBV19 and TRBJ2-7, with D tentatively TRBD1 (6 bases). Per germline, CDR1 LNHDA and CDR2 SQIVND (reference sequence). V was pared by 1 base and J by 0 bases, with 7 bases between. This CDR3 has 14 residues. In DNA, the CDR3 is TGTGCCAGTAGTATAGGAGGGGGCTCCTACGAGCAGTACTTC. It codes for CASSIGGGSYEQYF.

J is TRBJ1-1 and V is TRBV5-6, with D uncertain. Trimming stripped 0 bases from V and 3 bases from J, with 9 bases between. CDR1 and CDR2 from the germline V gene are SGHDT and YYEEEE. CDR3 length: 14 residues. The CDR3: CASSLGGGYTEAFF. In DNA, the CDR3 is TGTGCCAGCAGCTTGGGGGGAGGGTACACTGAAGCTTTCTTT. The complete variable domain, with remaining parts taken from reference TRBV5-6 and TRBJ1-1, reads DAGVTQSPTHLIKTRGQQVTLRCSPKSGHDTVSWYQQALGQGPQFIFQYYEEEERQRGNFPDRFSGHQFPNYSSELNVNALLLGDSALYLCASSLGGGYTEAFFGQGTRLTVV.

The V gene is TRBV27, the J gene TRBJ1-1; D gene uncertain. With 8 bases removed from V and 0 bases from J, the gap between germline ends came to 22 bases. CDR3 length: 17 amino acids. Germline values: CDR1 MNHEY, CDR2 SMNVEV (reference sequence). In DNA form, the CDR3 reads TGTGCCAGCTTTACGGCGCACTCACTTCCTATGAACACTGAAGCTTTCTTT. It specifies CASFTAHSLPMNTEAFF.

This chain joins TRBV10-2 and TRBJ2-7; D call uncertain. Germline V lookup: CDR1 WSHSY, CDR2 SAAADI. The V and J ends lost 3 bases and 2 bases respectively, with 8 bases between them. The CDR3 consists of 13 residues. The CDR3 bases are TGCGCCAGCAGTGATGTAACTGCCTACGAGCAGTACTTC. This encodes CASSDVTAYEQYF.

The chain uses TRBV6-1 and TRBJ2-2, with TRBD1 identical over 9 bases. The germline V gene has CDR1 MNHNS and CDR2 SASEGT. CDR3 size: 15 residues. Unmatched junction bases numbered 8, after V lost 6 bases and J lost 6 bases. The DNA of the CDR3 is TGTGCCAGCAGATTGGAACAGGGGGCGTCCGGGGAGCTGTTTTTT. It is translated as CASRLEQGASGELFF.

The table lists this clone with a few counts. The J gene is TRBJ1-1, the V gene TRBV7-5; the DNA was not compared with TRBD1, the D call given in the table. TRBV7-5 is shown as a pseudogene. The CDR3 is made up of 16 amino acids. The CDR3 is CARSSRGTGQGTEAFF. Written as DNA, the CDR3 is TGTGCCAGAAGCTCGAGAGGGACAGGTCAAGGCACTGAAGCTTTCTTT.

The rearrangement joins TRBV6-1 to TRBJ2-7; D not resolved. Trimming cost V 9 bases and J 5 bases, with 11 bases left between them. This CDR3 is 11 amino acids long. CDR1 is MNHNS, CDR2 SASEGT, per germline. The CDR3 region is CASGWADEQYF. In DNA, the CDR3 is TGTGCCAGTGGATGGGCGGACGAGCAGTACTTC.

This chain links TRBV6-5 with TRBJ2-3; 9 positions match TRBD2. Per the germline V gene, CDR1 is MNHEY and CDR2 is SVGAGI. Losses at the gene ends were 5 bases for V and 0 bases for J; bases not matched to a gene: 3. The CDR3 has 15 amino acids. The CDR3 region is CASSQRGASTDTQYF. In nucleotides, the CDR3 is TGTGCCAGCAGTCAGCGGGGGGCGAGCACAGATACGCAGTATTTT.

The CDR3 sequence: CASSVVGQTSGANVLTF. CDR3 in DNA: TGTGCCAGTAGCGTCGTAGGACAGACCTCTGGGGCCAACGTCCTGACTTTC. The chain joins TRBV19 to TRBJ2-6; D perhaps matches TRBD1 (6 bases). Trimming removed 6 bases from V and 0 bases from J, with 15 bases in between. Germline CDR1 reads LNHDA; CDR2 reads SQIVND (reference sequence). The CDR3 contains 17 residues.

There are a few counts of this clone. The CDR3 loop reads CASSQVSGANVLTF. The CDR3 DNA is TGTGCCAGCAGCCAAGTCTCTGGGGCCAACGTCCTGACTTTC. The chain has TRBV14 and TRBJ2-6; D not resolved. CDR1 is SGHDN, CDR2 FVKESK, per germline. The CDR3 is made up of 14 amino acids. Trimming removed 1 base from V and 0 bases from J, with 1 base in between. The complete variable domain, with remaining parts taken from reference TRBV14 and TRBJ2-6, reads EAGVTQFPSHSVIEKGQTVTLRCDPISGHDNLYWYRRVMGKEIKFLLHFVKESKQDESGMPNNRFLAERTGGTYSTLKVQPAELEDSGVYFCASSQVSGANVLTFGAGSRLTVL.

CDR3 protein: CASSLGDQPQHF. DNA of the CDR3: TGTGCCAGCAGCTTGGGGGATCAGCCCCAGCATTTT. V is TRBV5-6 and J is TRBJ1-5; D is ambiguous. This CDR3 region has 12 residues. Germline V gives CDR1 SGHDT, CDR2 YYEEEE. V lost 0 bases, J lost 5 bases, and 3 bases lay in between.

The chain uses TRBV19 and TRBJ1-4, with D uncertain. The CDR3 loop spans 14 amino acids. V lost 3 bases to trimming and J lost 3 bases, with 8 bases between them. CDR1 LNHDA and CDR2 SQIVND come from the germline V gene (reference sequence). Here the CDR3 reads CASSIGHPNEKLFF. The CDR3 DNA reads TGTGCCAGTAGTATCGGGCACCCTAATGAAAAACTGTTTTTT. Full variable domain (remainder filled in from reference TRBV19 and TRBJ1-4): DGGITQSPKYLFRKEGQNVTLSCEQNLNHDAMYWYRQDPGQGLRLIYYSQIVNDFQKGDIAEGYSVSREKKESFPLTVTSAQKNPTAFYLCASSIGHPNEKLFFGSGTQLSVL.

This clone showed up just a few times. V and J are TRBV11-3 and TRBJ2-2, with unresolved D. The germline V gene encodes CDR1 SGHNT and CDR2 YENEEA. The CDR3 covers 15 residues. V was pared by 1 base and J by 3 bases, with 9 bases between. The CDR3 bases are TGTGCCAGCAGCTTAGGGGCAGGCGACACCGGGGAGCTGTTTTTT. Residues: CASSLGAGDTGELFF.

This chain uses TRBV4-2 with TRBJ1-1, with D possibly matching TRBD1 (6 bases). Germline-derived CDR1 and CDR2 are LGHNA and YNFKEQ. V was trimmed by 0 bases and J by 7 bases, leaving 18 bases between them. The CDR3 extends over 16 amino acids. The CDR3 nucleotides read TGTGCCAGCAGCCAAGACCAGGAGGGGGTAGGGGGTGAAGCTTTCTTT. Encoded protein: CASSQDQEGVGGEAFF.